This T cell receptor beta chain emerged from a study of OX40 agonist ivuxolimab in advanced cancers. In the study overall: Ivuxolimab, an agonist antibody against OX40 (CD134), was given to patients. Participants averaged about 60 years of age (range about 23 to 90) and were around 80% male.

About this clone itself: Its antigen is unidentified.

Regarding the study as a whole: Partial responders at 0.1-3.0 mg/kg showed near-lowest clonal expansion.

Only in-frame clones appear in the TCRdb table, and some are missing; sequencing was by immunoSEQ multiplex PCR. This sample carries around 50,000 clones, 88% of them seen once, and the ten largest clones take 0.5% to 0.65%. Trimming left V 4 bases short and J 2 bases short, with 10 bases between. From germline, CDR1 is MNHEY and CDR2 SMNVEV (reference sequence). The CDR3 loop spans 14 amino acids. This chain uses TRBV27 with TRBJ2-3, with a possible D match to TRBD1 (6 bases). This specimen was CD4+ or CD8+ T cells sorted from blood, taken in a trial of the OX40 agonist ivuxolimab. The clonotype originates from an adult with an advanced solid tumor such as melanoma, head and neck, liver or kidney cancer. CDR3 sequence reads: CASSYQGPTDTQYF. CDR3 DNA: TGTGCCAGCAGTTACCAGGGGCCCACAGATACGCAGTATTTT.